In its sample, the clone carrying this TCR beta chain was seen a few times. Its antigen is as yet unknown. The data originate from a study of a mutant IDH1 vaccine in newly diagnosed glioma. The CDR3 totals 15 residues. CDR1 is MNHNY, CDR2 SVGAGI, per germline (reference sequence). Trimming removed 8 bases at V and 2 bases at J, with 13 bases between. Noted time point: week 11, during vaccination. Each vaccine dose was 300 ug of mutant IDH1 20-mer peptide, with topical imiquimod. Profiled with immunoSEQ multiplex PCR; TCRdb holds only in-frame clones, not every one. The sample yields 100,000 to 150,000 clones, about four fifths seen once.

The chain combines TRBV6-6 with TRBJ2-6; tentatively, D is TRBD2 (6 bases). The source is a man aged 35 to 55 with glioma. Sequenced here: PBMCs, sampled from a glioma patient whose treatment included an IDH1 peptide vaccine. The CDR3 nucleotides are TGTGCCAGCGGCGCCGGGGGAGCTGGGGCCAACGTCCTGACTTTC. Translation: CASGAGGAGANVLTF.